A selection of T cell receptor beta chains follows, all from one sample in a study of T cell repertoires in cytomegalovirus infection. Their antigens are not known. MiXCR was run by TCRdb on the reads, yielding one entry per CDR3 protein. The data contain 40,000 to 55,000 distinct CDR3 sequences, about 20% of them singletons. The sample here was CD8+ T cells from cultured PBMCs, taken from culture after CMV antigen stimulation. These receptor sequences come from a human donor in good health (CMV status not recorded). Some clones in this sample may be carry-over from other donors' samples. Both conserved end residues are part of each CDR3. A D gene is named only where the DNA matches it firmly. The size entry is marked missing in some rows and otherwise reads once, few, many or a size class.

clone_size | d_call | j_call | v_call | cdr3_nt | cdr3_aa
once | NA | TRBJ2-2 | TRBV5-1 | TGCGCCAGCACCCAGGCCAGGGTACAAGGGGAGCTGTTTTTT | CASTQARVQGELFF
few | NA | TRBJ1-2 | TRBV7-2 | TGTGCCAGCAGCTCTGGGGTTCGGGGGAGGGTCGGCTATGGCTACACCTTC | CASSSGVRGRVGYGYTF
NA | NA | TRBJ1-2 | TRBV5-6 | TGTGCCAGCAGCCGGTGGGACGAAACCTATGGCTACACCTTC | CASSRWDETYGYTF
NA | NA | TRBJ2-2 | TRBV4-1 | TGCGCCAGCAGCCAAGAAAGGGCCCTCACCGGGGAGCTGTTTTTT | CASSQERALTGELFF
NA | NA | TRBJ2-1 | TRBV6-2/TRBV6-3 | TGTGCCAGCAGTTACTTGTTTAATGAGCAGTTCTTC | CASSYLFNEQFF
NA | NA | TRBJ1-2 | TRBV2 | TGTGCCAGCAGTGAGGGACTGGTAGCTAACTATGGCTACACCTTC | CASSEGLVANYGYTF
NA | TRBD1 | TRBJ1-1 | TRBV6-6 | TGTGCCAGCAGTTACTCACCCCCGGGACAGGGTCTGGGTGAAGCTTTCTTT | CASSYSPPGQGLGEAFF
NA | TRBD1 | TRBJ2-5 | TRBV3-1 | TGTGCCAGCAGCCCGGTCAAGGGGGCAGAACTAGTTTACGTTTACTTC | CASSPVKGAELVYVYF
NA | NA | TRBJ2-1 | TRBV7-9 | TGTGCCAGCAGCTTACCCACAGGGTTCGGGGACAATGAGCAGTTCTTC | CASSLPTGFGDNEQFF
NA | TRBD2 | TRBJ2-7 | TRBV19 | TGTGCCAGTAAAAAAGGATCTAGCGGGAGTCCGCGCTCCTACGAGCAGTACTTC | CASKKGSSGSPRSYEQYF
few | TRBD1 | TRBJ1-6 | TRBV12-3/TRBV12-4 | TGTGCCAGCAGCGAAGAAACAGGGGTAGCCTATAATTCACCCCTCCACTTT | CASSEETGVAYNSPLHF
NA | NA | TRBJ1-2 | TRBV28 | TGTGCCAGCCTACGGACAGAGGTGGACTATGGCTACACCTTC | CASLRTEVDYGYTF
NA | TRBD1 | TRBJ2-7 | TRBV12-3/TRBV12-4 | TGTGCCAGCAGTCTGGGGACAGGGAGGAACTACGAGCAGTACTTC | CASSLGTGRNYEQYF
few | TRBD1 | TRBJ2-1 | TRBV7-3 | TGTGCCAGCAGCTCCCAGGGACAGGGTGTGCATGAGCAGTTCTTC | CASSSQGQGVHEQFF
NA | TRBD2 | TRBJ2-1 | TRBV20-1 | TGCAGTGCCACCTCCCGCGGGGGGCTTTACAATGAGCAGTTCTTC | CSATSRGGLYNEQFF
NA | NA | TRBJ2-1 | TRBV5-1 | TGCGCCAGCAGCTTGGAGGCGGGGTCCCTCATCAATGAGCAGTTCTTC | CASSLEAGSLINEQFF
few | NA | TRBJ2-1 | TRBV20-1 | TGCAGTGCTTCCGCGAGGGAGTACAATGAGCAGTTCTTC | CSASAREYNEQFF
few | TRBD1 | TRBJ1-3 | TRBV2 | TGTGCCAGCACCCCTGCGGACAGGTCCCCTGGAAACACCATATATTTT | CASTPADRSPGNTIYF
few | TRBD2 | TRBJ2-1 | TRBV20-1 | TGCAGTGCCCGACTAGCTCGCTCCTACAATGAGCAGTTCTTC | CSARLARSYNEQFF
few | NA | TRBJ2-1 | TRBV6-5 | TGTGCCAGCAAGGCCGCGGGCTACTCCTACAATGAGCAGTTCTTC | CASKAAGYSYNEQFF
NA | NA | TRBJ2-7 | TRBV4-3 | TGCGCCAGCAGCCAAGACCTAGGGCGCGAGCAGTACTTC | CASSQDLGREQYF
few | TRBD2 | TRBJ2-7 | TRBV7-6 | TGTGCCAGCAGCCCCGGCCATCTAGCGGGATCCTACGAGCAGTACTTC | CASSPGHLAGSYEQYF
few | NA | TRBJ2-5 | TRBV7-9 | TGTGCCAGCAGCTTGGGCCAAGGGGTTGAGACCCAGTACTTC | CASSLGQGVETQYF
NA | TRBD1 | TRBJ1-1 | TRBV6-2/TRBV6-3 | TGTGCCAGCAGTTACTCGATTGTGGGACAGGAGGTGGGACGAGGCCCGAACACTGAAGCTTTCTTT | CASSYSIVGQEVGRGPNTEAFF
few | TRBD1 | TRBJ2-7 | TRBV7-6 | TGTGCCAGCACGTCCCGGGACAGCTACGAGCAGTACTTC | CASTSRDSYEQYF
NA | NA | TRBJ2-5 | TRBV25-1 | TGTGCCAGCAGTCCCCGACACTTACAAGAGACCCAGTACTTC | CASSPRHLQETQYF
few | TRBD1 | TRBJ2-5 | TRBV7-9 | TGTGCCAGCAGCGCGGACAGGTCTCAAGAGACCCAGTACTTC | CASSADRSQETQYF
NA | NA | TRBJ2-1 | TRBV7-9 | TGTGCCAGCAGCACCTGGGAGATTCAAGCGGAGGGGGGGAATGAGCAGTTCTTC | CASSTWEIQAEGGNEQFF
NA | NA | TRBJ1-2 | TRBV4-1 | TGCGCCAGCAGCTTAGGACCTAATGGCTACACCTTC | CASSLGPNGYTF
few | NA | TRBJ2-7 | TRBV7-6 | TGTGCCAGCAGCTTAAAACCGGGACAGACAGACCTACGGGAGATCGAGCAGTACTTC | CASSLKPGQTDLREIEQYF
NA | TRBD1 | TRBJ2-1 | TRBV12-3/TRBV12-4 | TGTGCCAGCAGACAGGGGTCGGGTGAGCAGTTCTTC | CASRQGSGEQFF
NA | NA | TRBJ2-7 | TRBV7-2 | TGTGCCAGCAGCTTAGGCCTAGCGAACTACGAGCAGTACTTC | CASSLGLANYEQYF
NA | NA | TRBJ2-1 | TRBV7-9 | TGTGCCAGCAGCGGCACCTCAGGGAGCTCCTACAATGAGCAGTTCTTC | CASSGTSGSSYNEQFF
few | NA | TRBJ1-1 | TRBV4-2 | TGTGCCAGCAGCCAAGTAACAGGACTCACTGAAGCTTTCTTT | CASSQVTGLTEAFF
NA | NA | TRBJ2-7 | TRBV27 | TGTGCCAGCAGAAACGCGCGCAAGCAGTACTTC | CASRNARKQYF
NA | TRBD2 | TRBJ2-2 | TRBV5-4 | TGTGCCAGCAGCTTGGTCGGGGGGACCGGGGAGCTGTTTTTT | CASSLVGGTGELFF
NA | NA | TRBJ1-2 | TRBV12-3/TRBV12-4 | TGTGCCAGCAGTCTAGACAGACTAGCTAACTATGGCTACACCTTC | CASSLDRLANYGYTF
NA | NA | TRBJ1-6 | TRBV27 | TGTGCCAGCAAAACAGGAACCTATAATTCACCCCTCCACTTT | CASKTGTYNSPLHF
NA | NA | TRBJ2-7 | TRBV7-2 | TGTGCCAGCAGCTTAGGGGTAGGGCAGGGATACTACGAGCAGTACTTC | CASSLGVGQGYYEQYF
NA | NA | TRBJ1-2 | TRBV4-1 | TGCGCCAGCAGCCAAGATAGACCGTTGGATGGCTACACCTTC | CASSQDRPLDGYTF
few | NA | TRBJ2-6 | TRBV24-1 | TGTGCCACCAGTGATACAGGGTCCGGGGCCAACGTCCTGACTTTC | CATSDTGSGANVLTF
NA | TRBD1 | TRBJ1-4 | TRBV7-6 | TGTGCCAGCAGCTTACCCCCGACAGGGTCGGATGAAAAACTGTTTTTT | CASSLPPTGSDEKLFF
NA | NA | TRBJ1-5 | TRBV15 | TGTGCCACCAGCAGAGATAGTGACAATCAGCCCCAGCATTTT | CATSRDSDNQPQHF
NA | NA | TRBJ1-1 | TRBV15 | TGTGCCACCAGCAGGAGGAGGGGCACTGAAGCTTTCTTT | CATSRRRGTEAFF
NA | NA | TRBJ2-1 | TRBV6-5 | TGTGCCAGCAGGTCACCTGAGGACTACCCATACAATGAGCAGTTCTTC | CASRSPEDYPYNEQFF
NA | TRBD1 | TRBJ1-2 | TRBV6-5 | TGTGCCAGCGGACTCAGGGGGAATGGCTACACCTTC | CASGLRGNGYTF
few | NA | TRBJ2-3 | TRBV7-6 | TGTGCCAGCAGTACCAGGGGTGCAGATACGCAGTATTTT | CASSTRGADTQYF
few | NA | TRBJ2-5 | TRBV7-2 | TGTGCCAGCAGCTTAGATGGGGGGGCCCAAGAGACCCAGTACTTC | CASSLDGGAQETQYF
few | TRBD2 | TRBJ2-1 | TRBV7-2 | TGTGCCAGCAGCCCCACCCTCGCGACTAGCCACAATGAGCAGTTCTTC | CASSPTLATSHNEQFF
few | NA | TRBJ2-7 | TRBV20-1 | TGCAGTGCAGTACCCCGGGACACCTACGAGCAGTACTTC | CSAVPRDTYEQYF
NA | TRBD2 | TRBJ2-1 | TRBV15 | TGTGCCACCAGACCCAGCGGGAGTCTAACGACTAATGAGCAGTTCTTC | CATRPSGSLTTNEQFF
NA | NA | TRBJ2-2 | TRBV15 | TGTGCCACCAGCAGAGCACAGTCGTCCACCGGGGAGCTGTTTTTT | CATSRAQSSTGELFF
few | TRBD2 | TRBJ2-3 | TRBV6-5 | TGTGCCAGCAGTTACGTAGCGGGGAGCACAGATACGCAGTATTTT | CASSYVAGSTDTQYF
few | NA | TRBJ2-4 | TRBV12-3/TRBV12-4 | TGTGCCAGCAGTTACACCTCCTCCAAAAACATTCAGTACTTC | CASSYTSSKNIQYF
NA | NA | TRBJ2-3 | TRBV7-8 | TGTGCCAGCAGCCACCTGAGGGGGACGGAGGGCGGGATGGCAGATACGCAGTATTTT | CASSHLRGTEGGMADTQYF
many | TRBD1 | TRBJ1-5 | TRBV7-2 | TGTGCCAGCAGCTTAGGGGGGGACAGGCGGAATCAGCCCCAGCATTTT | CASSLGGDRRNQPQHF
few | TRBD1 | TRBJ2-7 | TRBV7-2 | TGTGCCAGCAGCGCATGGGACAGAGGGTGGGGGTACGAGCAGTACTTC | CASSAWDRGWGYEQYF
few | NA | TRBJ2-3 | TRBV7-9 | TGTGCCAGCATCCTCGCCGCGACAGGCGCCTCTTCCTACGATACGCAGTATTTT | CASILAATGASSYDTQYF
many | TRBD2 | TRBJ2-1 | TRBV4-1 | TGCGCCAGCAGCCGGCGGGAGGAGGAAAATGAGCAGTTCTTC | CASSRREEENEQFF
NA | TRBD1 | TRBJ2-7 | TRBV27 | TGTGCCAACAAAACGACAGACAGGGGCGACTACGAGCAGTACTTC | CANKTTDRGDYEQYF